The present TCR beta chain was sequenced within a study of neoadjuvant anti-PD-1 for oral cavity cancer. Time point in this sample: after neoadjuvant nivolumab, at surgical resection. Assay: immunoSEQ multiplex PCR; the TCRdb copy retains only in-frame clones and omits some. The sample carries more than 25,000 clones, more than 65% recorded once. This CDR3 has 14 residues. CDR1 is SNHLY, CDR2 FYNNEI, per germline. The V and J ends lost 4 bases and 4 bases, in that order; junction bases with no gene match: 4. The study's findings and limits: PBMC Gini-index clonality exceeded responders' in non-responders post-nivolumab.

With regard to this clone: Its target is unknown.

J is TRBJ2-7 and V is TRBV2; 10 nucleotides agree with TRBD1. The sequencing used PBMCs, collected after nivolumab (anti-PD-1) treatment. This TCR was recovered from a person aged 35-79 years with oral cavity squamous cell carcinoma. The CDR3, as DNA: TGTGCCAGCAGTGTTCGGGACAGGGGTTACGAGCAGTACTTC. Protein: CASSVRDRGYEQYF.